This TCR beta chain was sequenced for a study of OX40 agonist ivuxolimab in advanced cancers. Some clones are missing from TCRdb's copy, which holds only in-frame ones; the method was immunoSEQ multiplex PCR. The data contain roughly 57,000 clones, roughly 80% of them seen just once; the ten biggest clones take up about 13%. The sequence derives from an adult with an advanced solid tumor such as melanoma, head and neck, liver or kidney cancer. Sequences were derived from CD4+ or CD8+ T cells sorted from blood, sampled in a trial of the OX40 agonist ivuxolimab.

This CDR3 reads CASSLSFASDTQYF. CDR3 nucleotide sequence: TGTGCCAGCAGTTTATCGTTTGCCTCAGATACGCAGTATTTT. This chain links TRBV27 with TRBJ2-3; D gene uncertain. Germline V gene data show CDR1 as MNHEY and CDR2 as SMNVEV (reference sequence). The V and J ends lost 0 bases and 4 bases respectively, with 8 bases between them. CDR3 length: 14 amino acids.